A single sample gave rise to the 2 T cell receptor beta chains below, sequenced in a study of blood T cell repertoires in COVID-19. Assay: immunoSEQ multiplex PCR; the TCRdb copy retains only in-frame clones and omits some. The table shows about 270,000 clones, with under 90% occurring only once. The specimen was peripheral blood. The origin of the receptors is a woman between 18 and 29 years old with acute or convalescent COVID-19.

This chain connects TRBV28 to TRBJ2-7, with 9 positions matching TRBD1. This CDR3 is built from 15 residues. With 5 bases clipped from V and 4 bases from J, the junction kept 9 bases outside the gene matches. Germline lookup yields CDR1 MDHEN and CDR2 SYDVKM. This chain's CDR3 is CASSVLQGARYEQYF. CDR3 nucleotide sequence: TGTGCCAGCAGTGTGCTACAGGGGGCGCGGTACGAGCAGTACTTC. Drawing the rest from reference TRBV28 and TRBJ2-7, the complete variable domain is DVKVTQSSRYLVKRTGEKVFLECVQDMDHENMFWYRQDPGLGLRLIYFSYDVKMKEKGDIPEGYSVSREKKERFSLILESASTNQTSMYLCASSVLQGARYEQYFGPGTRLTVT.

The chain couples TRBV9 to TRBJ2-1, with D perhaps matching TRBD2 (5 bases). V dropped 0 bases and J dropped 1 base, with 8 bases sitting between them. Per germline, CDR1 SGDLS and CDR2 YYNGEE. This CDR3 has 15 amino acids. This CDR3 reads CASSVEEESYNEQFF. In nucleotides, the CDR3 is TGTGCCAGCAGCGTAGAGGAGGAGTCCTACAATGAGCAGTTCTTC.